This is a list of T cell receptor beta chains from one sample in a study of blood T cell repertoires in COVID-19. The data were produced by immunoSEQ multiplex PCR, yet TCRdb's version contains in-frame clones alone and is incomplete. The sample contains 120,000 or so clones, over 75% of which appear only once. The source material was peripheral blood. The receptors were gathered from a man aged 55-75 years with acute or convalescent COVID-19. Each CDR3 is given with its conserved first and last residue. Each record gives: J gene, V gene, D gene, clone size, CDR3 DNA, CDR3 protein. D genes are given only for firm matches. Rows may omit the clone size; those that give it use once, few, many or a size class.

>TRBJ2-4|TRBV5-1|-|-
TGCGCCAGCAGCTTGGCCGGACTACGCCCTAGCTCGGAGTACTTC
CASSLAGLRPSSEYF
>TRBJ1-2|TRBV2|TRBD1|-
TGTGCCAGTCTGGACAGGGACTATGGCTACACCTTC
CASLDRDYGYTF
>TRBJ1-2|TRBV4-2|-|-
TGTGCCAGCAGCCAACAGACTGGGGACGGGGGTCTAGGCTACACCTTC
CASSQQTGDGGLGYTF
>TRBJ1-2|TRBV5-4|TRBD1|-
TGTGCCAGCAGCGGGCGGGACAGGGGATATGGCTACACCTTC
CASSGRDRGYGYTF
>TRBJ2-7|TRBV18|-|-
TGTGCCAGCTCACCACTACAAATGAATACCAGGTACGAGCAGTACTTC
CASSPLQMNTRYEQYF
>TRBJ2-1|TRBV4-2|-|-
TGTGCCAGCAGCCAAGTCTCACTAGGGGGATTGGATGAGCAGTTCTTC
CASSQVSLGGLDEQFF
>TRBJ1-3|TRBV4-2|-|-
TGTGCCAGCAGCCAAGGTATTTCGCGAAACAGGGACCTCTCTGGAAACACCATATATTTT
CASSQGISRNRDLSGNTIYF
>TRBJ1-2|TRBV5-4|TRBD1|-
TGTGCCAGCAGCGGGGACAGGGGGACAAACTATGGCTACACCTTC
CASSGDRGTNYGYTF
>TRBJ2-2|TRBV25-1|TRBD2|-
TGTGCCAGCAGACCTAGCGGGAGGGCGAACACCGGGGAGCTGTTTTTT
CASRPSGRANTGELFF
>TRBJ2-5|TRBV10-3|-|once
TGTGCCATCAGTGAGGGGCAGCCCTCCCAAGAGACCCAGTACTTC
CAISEGQPSQETQYF
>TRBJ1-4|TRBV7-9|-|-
TGTGCCAGCAGCCGAGCGCAGGGGCAAACGATGGGTGAAAAACTGTTTTTT
CASSRAQGQTMGEKLFF
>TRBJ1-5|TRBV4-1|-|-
TGCGCCAGCAGCCTATCCGGGGGGGATCAGCCCCAGCATTTT
CASSLSGGDQPQHF
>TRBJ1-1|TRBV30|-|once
TGTGCCGCCCTTAGGGCAGGGAAAACTGAAGCTTTCTTT
CAALRAGKTEAFF